The clone carrying this T cell receptor beta chain showed up just a few times. Since all of the isolated RNA was reverse transcribed, expressed TCRB transcripts were what got sequenced. Clones were read by immunoSEQ multiplex PCR, and TCRdb kept only the in-frame ones, dropping some. The sample includes fewer than 150,000 clones, 6.9% of them seen just once. These data come from a study of beta chain features in type 1 diabetes. There are 14 residues in the CDR3. J gave up 6 bases and V 2 bases, and 4 bases lay outside the gene matches. The germline V gene encodes CDR1 MDHEN and CDR2 SYDVKM. The chain employs TRBV28 and TRBJ2-1; TRBD2 matches 7 bases. Sample: central memory CD4+ T cells from blood. This sequence was found in a woman in her twenties or thirties in good health. The CDR3 DNA follows: TGTGCCAGCAGTTTAGGACTAGTAAGCAATGAGCAGTTCTTC. This encodes CASSLGLVSNEQFF.